The source of this TCR beta chain is a study of blood T cells in healthy people across ages. Overall study: Capturing about one barcoded beta molecule per two T cells was achieved by template switching. General study points: Among long-lived donors, naive CD4+ cells were more numerous and diversity higher than in aged donors.

V was cut by 6 bases and J by 3 bases, with 21 bases left in between. The CDR3 contains 16 residues. A J-beta primer mix and a sample-barcoded 5' primer were used in a second PCR of about 6 to 12 cycles. Each of the samples gave a minimum of 2.5 million paired-end reads that contained CDR3. Each CDR3 protein gets one entry after TCRdb re-called the 5' RACE reads with MiXCR. The sample shows 1 million or so distinct CDR3 sequences, 40% to 50% of them seen only once. Each donor gave 9 to 10 milliliters of peripheral blood. Of note for this clonotype: Its target is not known.

The receptor comes from a woman aged 55-69 years in good health. The chain links TRBV12-3 or TRBV12-4 to TRBJ2-7, with D possibly matching TRBD1 (6 bases). The sample was blood. CDR3 loop: CASSLSTGSPYYEQYF. The CDR3 bases are TGTGCCAGCAGCTTATCTACAGGGAGTCCATACTACGAGCAGTACTTC.